This T cell receptor (beta chain) was retrieved from a study of blood T cell repertoires in COVID-19. Study at large: Both acute and convalescent COVID-19 samples were obtained from the United States, Italy and Spain.

V trimming: 5 bases; J trimming: 1 base; junction bases outside the gene matches: 7. Germline CDR1 reads SGHTA; CDR2 reads FQGTGA. This CDR3 has 16 residues. Original processing methods: Amplified reference gene primers provided the basis for estimating nucleated cell counts. Clones were sequenced by immunoSEQ multiplex PCR, and TCRdb holds only the in-frame ones, with some missing. From that table come the V and J calls and clone size; the DNA was used to work out D and trimming. The profile covers under 85,000 clones, with roughly 81% appearing a single time and approximately 14% taken by the ten largest. This clone has only a few counts.

Specimen: peripheral blood. The clonotype was recovered from a man older than 75 with acute or convalescent COVID-19. The chain links TRBV7-3 to TRBJ1-2, with 10 bases matching TRBD1. The CDR3 DNA sequence: TGTGCCAGCAGCCCTAGCGGACAGGGGGGTAACTATGGCTACACCTTC. Translating it yields CASSPSGQGGNYGYTF.